These 18 T cell receptor beta chains came from one sample sequenced in a study of T cells in Graves' hyperthyroidism and ophthalmopathy. Researchers took RNA transcripts and amplified the TCR beta CDR3 regions from them. A first-round RT-PCR of the TCR CDR3 used the HTBI primer set. TCRdb re-derived calls from the multiplex PCR reads in MiXCR, one entry per CDR3 protein. Among about 500,000 distinct CDR3 sequences listed, around 17% were seen once. Sequenced material: blood. Receptor source: a woman between 18 and 30 years old with Graves' hyperthyroidism.

About this clonotype: A much larger clone sits a single nucleotide away, making a read error possible. This sequence joins TRBV27 and TRBJ2-4; D not resolved. Germline V gene lookup returns CDR1 MNHEY and CDR2 SMNVEV (reference sequence). The CDR3 has 15 residues. CDR3: CASSSPGVGKNIRYF. The CDR3 DNA reads as TGTGCCAGCAGTTCCCCAGGTGTCGGCAAAAACATTCGGTACTTC.

This clonotype was seen a few times. V usage is TRBV29-1 and J usage is TRBJ2-5; D remains unclear. Trimming removed 3 bases from V and 1 base from J, with 27 bases in between. CDR1 is SQVTM and CDR2 is ANQGSEA in the germline V gene. This CDR3 spans 19 amino acids. The DNA of the CDR3 is TGCAGCGTTGATCTGAGTCAATATCCTCTGCCAGTACCCCAAGAGACCCAGTACTTC. Protein sequence: CSVDLSQYPLPVPQETQYF.

This clonotype has more than one count but fewer than ten. The chain couples TRBV9 to TRBJ1-2; tentative D call: TRBD1 (6 bases). V lost 0 bases, J lost 8 bases, and 14 bases lay in between. The CDR3 sequence is 14 residues long. Germline CDR1 and CDR2: SGDLS and YYNGEE. CDR3 sequence (DNA): TGTGCCAGCAGCGTAGTTACAGGGTCCCCAGGCTACACCTTC. It encodes CASSVVTGSPGYTF.

This clonotype was detected many times. The gene calls are TRBV28 and TRBJ2-7; D remains unclear. Germline loops: CDR1 MDHEN, CDR2 SYDVKM. With 2 bases removed from V and 6 bases from J, the gap between germline ends came to 5 bases. The CDR3 spans 11 residues. In nucleotides, the CDR3 is TGTGCCAGCAGTTTAATAAGCGAGCAGTACTTC. Translating gives CASSLISEQYF.

This clonotype has only a few counts. This chain links TRBV5-1 with TRBJ2-7, with D perhaps matching TRBD1 (5 bases). Germline V CDR1 and CDR2: SGHRS, YFSETQ. V lost 1 base and J 5 bases, leaving 16 bases between the germline ends. This CDR3 contains 15 residues. The CDR3 loop is CASSLSRQGSNEQYF. For the CDR3, the DNA is TGCGCCAGCAGCTTGTCCCGTCAGGGTTCCAACGAGCAGTACTTC.

Many counts were recorded for this clonotype. The rearrangement joins TRBV30 to TRBJ1-1; D gene uncertain. The CDR3 sequence is 13 residues long. Germline-derived CDR1 and CDR2 are GTSNPN and SVGIG (reference sequence). V lost 0 bases and J lost 1, with 6 bases in between. The CDR3 sequence is CAWSVGTNTEAFF. CDR3 bases: TGTGCCTGGAGTGTTGGTACGAACACTGAAGCTTTCTTT.

This clonotype was seen repeatedly, ten times or more. This chain uses TRBV27 with TRBJ2-3; TRBD1 or TRBD2 may be the D gene (7 bases each). This CDR3 is built from 18 residues. V lost 6 bases and J 4 bases, leaving 26 bases between the germline ends. Germline assignment: CDR1 MNHEY and CDR2 SMNVEV (reference sequence). The CDR3 sequence is CASRLTPGGREIADTQYF. DNA for the CDR3: TGTGCCAGCAGACTAACCCCAGGGGGGCGGGAGATCGCAGATACGCAGTATTTT.

This clonotype appeared many times. J is TRBJ1-1 and V is TRBV11-3; 9 positions match TRBD1. Germline CDR1 and CDR2: SGHNT and YENEEA. This CDR3 region has 14 residues. After removal of 3 bases from V and 5 bases from J, the junction contained 4 bases not matched to a gene. This CDR3 reads CASSFGQGRTEAFF. The CDR3 DNA sequence: TGTGCCAGCAGCTTTGGACAGGGGCGAACTGAAGCTTTCTTT.

Ten or more counts support this clonotype. The genes are TRBV6-5 and TRBJ2-1; a weak D match, TRBD2 (5 bases). Germline lookup yields CDR1 MNHEY and CDR2 SVGAGI. This CDR3 region has 14 residues. Between the trimmed V and J ends, which lost 0 bases and 6 bases, there was a span of 9 bases. Here the CDR3 DNA reads TGTGCCAGCAGTTACTCTCCGAGGGCCAATGAGCAGTTCTTC. Protein: CASSYSPRANEQFF.

The V call is TRBV7-2, the J call TRBJ1-3, with unresolved D. This CDR3 contains 17 residues. V lost 1 base to trimming and J lost 0 bases, with 13 bases between them. Germline V CDR1 and CDR2: SGHTA, FQGNSA. CDR3 residues: CASSLVGGPRSGNTIYF. For the CDR3, the DNA is TGTGCCAGCAGCTTAGTAGGCGGGCCCCGCTCTGGAAACACCATATATTTT.

The genes are TRBV20-1 and TRBJ1-5; possible D gene TRBD1, 6 bases. CDR1 is DFQATT and CDR2 is SNEGSKA in the germline V gene (reference sequence). The V end lost 0 bases, the J end lost 3 bases, and 15 bases lay between the germline ends. This CDR3 contains 16 residues. CDR3 sequence reads: CSARDARRDNNQPQHF. In DNA form, the CDR3 reads TGCAGTGCTAGAGATGCGAGACGGGACAACAATCAGCCCCAGCATTTT.

The V call is TRBV5-1, the J call TRBJ2-7; 9 bases are shared with TRBD2. CDR1 and CDR2 (germline): SGHRS, YFSETQ. The junction had 5 bases not matched to a gene; V was cut back by 4 bases and J by 6 bases. CDR3 length: 13 amino acids. The chain's CDR3 is CASSPLAGREQYF. DNA of the CDR3: TGCGCCAGCAGCCCGCTAGCGGGGCGCGAGCAGTACTTC.

This clonotype has a count of ten or more. This chain links TRBV11-2 with TRBJ2-7; no reliable D call. Trimming cost V 5 bases and J 0 bases, with 5 bases left between them. This CDR3 spans 12 amino acids. Germline V gives CDR1 SGHAT, CDR2 FQNNGV. The DNA for the CDR3 is TGTGCCAGCAGCCCCCACTCCTACGAGCAGTACTTC. It yields the protein CASSPHSYEQYF. Full variable domain (remainder filled in from reference TRBV11-2 and TRBJ2-7): EAGVAQSPRYKIIEKRQSVAFWCNPISGHATLYWYQQILGQGPKLLIQFQNNGVVDDSQLPKDRFSAERLKGVDSTLKIQPAKLEDSAVYLCASSPHSYEQYFGPGTRLTVT.

CDR3 region: CASSQVVRKGTEAFF. The CDR3, as DNA: TGTGCCAGCAGCCAAGTAGTCAGGAAGGGCACTGAAGCTTTCTTT. This chain uses TRBV3-1 with TRBJ1-1; D gene unclear. The V end lost 1 base, the J end lost 4 bases, and 13 bases lay between the germline ends. The CDR3 sequence is 15 residues long. Germline-derived CDR1 and CDR2 are LGHDT and YNNKEL (reference sequence).

This clonotype has a count of ten or more. The DNA of the CDR3 is TGTGCCAGCAGCTTAGGGGGGAACATTCAGTACTTC. This encodes CASSLGGNIQYF. The chain recombines TRBV11-3 with TRBJ2-4; the D gene could be TRBD1 or TRBD2 (5 bases each). The CDR3 is made up of 12 amino acids. Germline-derived CDR1 and CDR2 are SGHNT and YENEEA. V gave up 1 base and J gave up 7 bases, with 5 bases separating them.

This chain joins TRBV28 and TRBJ2-7, with TRBD2 identical over 11 bases. Unmatched junction bases numbered 15, after V lost 5 bases and J lost 3 bases. The CDR3 is made up of 18 amino acids. The germline V gene encodes CDR1 MDHEN and CDR2 SYDVKM. The CDR3 DNA reads as TGTGCCAGCAGTGGCCTGGTAGCGGGAGGGCCCGTACACTACGAGCAGTACTTC. This gives the protein CASSGLVAGGPVHYEQYF.

This clonotype has a count of ten or more. The J gene is TRBJ2-1, the V gene TRBV12-3 or TRBV12-4; 11 nucleotides agree with TRBD2. V lost 7 bases to trimming and J lost 4 bases; unmatched junction nucleotides: 6. The CDR3 covers 15 residues. The CDR3: CASNPGLAVYNEQFF. The CDR3 nucleotides are TGTGCCAGCAATCCGGGACTAGCGGTATACAATGAGCAGTTCTTC.

This clonotype was seen ten or more times. J is TRBJ2-5 and V is TRBV13; D is unresolved. CDR1 is PRHDT and CDR2 is FYEKMQ in the germline V gene (reference sequence). V lost 5 bases to trimming and J lost 0 bases, with 10 bases between them. CDR3 size: 14 residues. The CDR3 reads CASSSKKYQETQYF. The CDR3 DNA reads as TGTGCCAGCAGCAGCAAGAAGTACCAAGAGACCCAGTACTTC.